Each of the 20 T cell receptor beta chains below was sequenced from the same sample in a study of cytomegalovirus exposure and HLA in healthy donors (TCRdb year 2017). The method was the immunoSEQ multiplex PCR assay. For the multiplex PCR, a mixture combining 60 forward primers for TCR Vbeta segments and 13 reverse primers for TCR Jbeta segments was used. TCRdb mirrors the immuneACCESS table, restricted to in-frame sequences. Some clones are absent from its copies; in checked studies, under half trace to an unresolved V gene, and the reason for the others is unknown. The sample has some 200,000 clones on record, 81% of them singletons. 3.8% of the sample is held by the ten biggest clonotypes. The sequencing sample was made of PBMCs. These receptors all stem from a man aged 50 to 60 in good health and CMV-seronegative.

The V gene is TRBV11-2, the J gene TRBJ2-3; weak D call: TRBD1 (6 bases). The CDR3 loop spans 12 amino acids. Deletions cut 2 bases from V and 14 bases from J, with 14 bases between. Germline CDR1 is SGHAT and CDR2 is FQNNGV. CDR3 nucleotides: TGTGCCAGCAGCTTAACAGGGCATTCGGGGTATTTT. It specifies CASSLTGHSGYF.

The chain recombines TRBV9 with TRBJ1-3, with D possibly TRBD1 on 6 matching bases. CDR1 and CDR2 from the germline V gene are SGDLS and YYNGEE. The CDR3 is 17 amino acids. V was cut by 2 bases and J by 1 base, with 16 bases left in between. This CDR3 reads CASSVGGGGASGNTIYF. The CDR3 nucleotides read TGTGCCAGCAGCGTGGGGGGCGGGGGTGCTTCTGGAAACACCATATATTTT.

Comments on this clone: This specimen includes other DNA sequences encoding the same CDR3. The chain uses TRBV30 and TRBJ1-5; D might be TRBD1 (5 bases). V dropped 0 bases and J dropped 6 bases, with 9 bases sitting between them. Germline-derived CDR1 and CDR2 are GTSNPN and SVGIG (reference sequence). This CDR3 region has 13 residues. This chain's CDR3 is CAWSVQGGQPQHF. In nucleotides, the CDR3 is TGTGCCTGGAGTGTCCAGGGCGGTCAGCCCCAGCATTTT. Complete variable domain (other parts from reference TRBV30 and TRBJ1-5): SQTIHQWPATLVQPVGSPLSLECTVEGTSNPNLYWYRQAAGRGLQLLFYSVGIGQISSEVPQNLSASRPQDRQFILSSKKLLLSDSGFYLCAWSVQGGQPQHFGDGTRLSIL.

The V and J genes are TRBV23-1 and TRBJ1-5; TRBD1 agrees at 9 bases. TRBV23-1 qualifies as an ORF whose function is uncertain. This CDR3 is built from 16 residues. After removal of 0 bases from V and 5 bases from J, the junction contained 5 bases not matched to a gene. The CDR3 is CASSQSPDRGDQPQHF. DNA for the CDR3: TGCGCCAGCAGTCAATCCCCGGACAGGGGTGATCAGCCCCAGCATTTT.

The chain carries TRBV9 and TRBJ2-1, with a weak D call TRBD2 (5 bases). Trimming removed 0 bases from V and 1 base from J, with 8 bases in between. This CDR3 contains 15 residues. Per the germline V gene, CDR1 is SGDLS and CDR2 is YYNGEE. The CDR3 coding sequence is TGTGCCAGCAGCGTAGCCTTAGCGTCCTACAATGAGCAGTTCTTC. Amino acid sequence: CASSVALASYNEQFF.

This clone was seen a single time. This chain joins TRBV23-1 and TRBJ2-3; the D gene is possibly TRBD1 (6 bases). TRBV23-1 is an ORF for which the function is uncertain. The CDR3 contains 11 residues. V shed 8 bases and J shed 11 bases, with 14 bases lying between them. DNA of the CDR3: TGCGCCAGCGACTTCCGAGGGGGGCAGTATTTT. Translated, it gives CASDFRGGQYF.

A single count supports this clone. V usage is TRBV9 and J usage is TRBJ2-5, with D possibly being TRBD1 (6 bases). Trimming pared 4 bases from V and 2 bases from J, leaving 12 bases between. Germline loops: CDR1 SGDLS, CDR2 YYNGEE. The length of the CDR3 is 14 residues. Written as DNA, the CDR3 is TGTGCCAGCAGCCTCGGGACACAACAAGAGACCCAGTACTTC. Translating it yields CASSLGTQQETQYF. The full variable domain, with the rest looked up from reference TRBV9 and TRBJ2-5, is DSGVTQTPKHLITATGQRVTLRCSPRSGDLSVYWYQQSLDQGLQFLIQYYNGEERAKGNILERFSAQQFPDLHSELNLSSLELGDSALYFCASSLGTQQETQYFGPGTRLLVL.

V is TRBV2 and J is TRBJ1-3, with TRBD1 as a possible D gene (6 bases). Trimming took off 6 bases at V and 2 bases at J, with 14 bases between the two ends. The CDR3 has 15 residues. Germline V CDR1 and CDR2: SNHLY, FYNNEI. The CDR3 DNA is TGTGCCAGCAGAGCTAATACAGGGCCTGGAAACACCATATATTTT. Amino acids: CASRANTGPGNTIYF.

The rearrangement uses TRBV27 and TRBJ2-1; TRBD2 matches 7 bases. Per germline, CDR1 MNHEY and CDR2 SMNVEV (reference sequence). Losses at the gene ends were 6 bases for V and 4 bases for J; bases not matched to a gene: 6. The CDR3 sequence is 14 residues long. For the CDR3, the DNA is TGTGCCAGCAGGTGGCAGGGACTATACAATGAGCAGTTCTTC. Residues: CASRWQGLYNEQFF.

This clone was detected only a few times. The rearrangement links TRBV6-5 to TRBJ1-6; a weak D match, TRBD1 (5 bases). Looked up from germline, CDR1 is MNHEY and CDR2 is SVGAGI. The CDR3 contains 12 residues. Trimming took off 5 bases at V and 15 bases at J, with 14 bases between the two ends. The CDR3 DNA follows: TGTGCCAGCAGTAAAGACAGTCCGGACCTCCACTTT. Translating gives CASSKDSPDLHF.

This clone was seen only once. This chain uses TRBV19 with TRBJ2-1, with TRBD2 matching 16 bases. CDR3 length: 17 amino acids. Germline CDR1 and CDR2: LNHDA and SQIVND (reference sequence). V lost 4 bases to trimming and J lost 8 bases; unmatched junction nucleotides: 8. DNA for the CDR3: TGTGCCAGTAGTAATCCGGGACTAGCGGGGGGGATCCATGAGCAGTTCTTC. Translation gives CASSNPGLAGGIHEQFF.

The chain is built from TRBV14 and TRBJ2-6; D may be TRBD1 (6 bases). The CDR3 is 19 amino acids. Trimming shortened V by 7 bases and J by 0 bases, and 22 bases separated the two germline ends. Germline assignment: CDR1 SGHDN and CDR2 FVKESK. The CDR3 region has the DNA TGTGCCAGCAAACCGGGGACCTTACAGGGTTCCTCTGGGGCCAACGTCCTGACTTTC. Encoded protein: CASKPGTLQGSSGANVLTF.

This chain links TRBV10-3 with TRBJ2-5, with 8 bases that match TRBD1. Losses at the gene ends were 6 bases for V and 11 bases for J; bases not matched to a gene: 17. The CDR3 consists of 15 residues. Germline assignment: CDR1 ENHRY and CDR2 SYGVKD. The CDR3 region has the DNA TGTGCCATCAGACCCGGGACAGGTGCCCTTTTGGAGCAGTACTTC. Translated, it gives CAIRPGTGALLEQYF.

CDR3 bases: TGTGCCAGTAGAACGCGGACAGGGGGTACCCATGGCTACACCTTC. Translated, it gives CASRTRTGGTHGYTF. This chain links TRBV19 with TRBJ1-2; 10 positions agree with TRBD1. The CDR3 extends over 15 amino acids. The germline V gene encodes CDR1 LNHDA and CDR2 SQIVND (reference sequence). V gave up 6 bases and J gave up 6 bases; unmatched junction bases: 10.

The J gene is TRBJ1-2, the V gene TRBV21-1. TRBV21-1 is a pseudogene. The CDR3 is 15 residues long. The CDR3 nucleotides are TGTGCCAGCAGGCGGCGGGACGGAGGGTGGATTGGCTACACCTTC. Translation gives CASRRRDGGWIGYTF.

This clone was detected once. The V gene is TRBV10-1, the J gene TRBJ2-7, with TRBD2 matching 9 bases. Germline V gene sequence: CDR1 WNHNN, CDR2 SYGVQD (reference sequence). The CDR3 length is 16 residues. Germline trimming cut 0 bases from V and 7 bases from J; bases unmatched to any gene: 10. DNA of the CDR3: TGCGCCAGCAGTGAGTCTCGACTAGCGGCACCTACGGAGCAGTACTTC. The encoded protein is CASSESRLAAPTEQYF.

This clone was recorded a few times. Other DNA sequences in the same sample also yield this CDR3. The J gene is TRBJ1-5, the V gene TRBV30; TRBD1 might be the D (6 bases). V was trimmed by 1 base and J by 4 bases, leaving 8 bases between them. There are 13 residues in the CDR3. Germline V gives CDR1 GTSNPN, CDR2 SVGIG (reference sequence). The CDR3 DNA reads TGTGCCTGGAGTGGGCAGGGGAATCAGCCCCAGCATTTT. Its translation: CAWSGQGNQPQHF.

The chain recombines TRBV30 with TRBJ2-2; 7 bases are a match to TRBD1. Germline V gene lookup returns CDR1 GTSNPN and CDR2 SVGIG (reference sequence). CDR3 length: 13 amino acids. The junction had 3 bases not matched to a gene; V was cut back by 2 bases and J by 6 bases. Here the CDR3 reads CAWSTTGAGELFF. The CDR3 nucleotides read TGTGCCTGGAGTACCACAGGGGCCGGGGAGCTGTTTTTT.

The rearrangement uses TRBV7-9 and TRBJ2-7; 11 nucleotides agree with TRBD2. V dropped 1 base and J dropped 4; count of bases not matched to a gene: 0. This CDR3 has 14 residues. Germline V gene data show CDR1 as SEHNR and CDR2 as FQNEAQ (reference sequence). The DNA of the CDR3 is TGTGCCAGCAGCTTAGGACTAGCGGGGTACGAGCAGTACTTC. Amino acid sequence: CASSLGLAGYEQYF.

V is TRBV6-1 and J is TRBJ1-3, with 10 bases lining up with TRBD1. CDR1 is MNHNS and CDR2 is SASEGT in the germline V gene. The V and J ends lost 1 base and 1 base, in that order; junction bases with no gene match: 4. CDR3 length: 17 amino acids. As DNA, the CDR3 is TGTGCCAGCAGTGAAGTCCCGGGACAGGGGTCTGGAAACACCATATATTTT. It is translated as CASSEVPGQGSGNTIYF.